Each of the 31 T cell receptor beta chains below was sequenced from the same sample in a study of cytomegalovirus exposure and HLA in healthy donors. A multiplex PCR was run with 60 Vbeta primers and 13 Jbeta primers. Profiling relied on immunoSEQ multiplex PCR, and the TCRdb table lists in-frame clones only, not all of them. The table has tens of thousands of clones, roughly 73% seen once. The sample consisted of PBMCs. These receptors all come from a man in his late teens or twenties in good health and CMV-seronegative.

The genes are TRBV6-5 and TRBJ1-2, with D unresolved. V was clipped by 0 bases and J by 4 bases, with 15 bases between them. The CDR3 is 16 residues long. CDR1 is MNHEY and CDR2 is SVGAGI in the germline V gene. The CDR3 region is CASSYSGHLSGYGYTF. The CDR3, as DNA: TGTGCCAGCAGTTACTCGGGTCATTTGTCGGGCTATGGCTACACCTTC.

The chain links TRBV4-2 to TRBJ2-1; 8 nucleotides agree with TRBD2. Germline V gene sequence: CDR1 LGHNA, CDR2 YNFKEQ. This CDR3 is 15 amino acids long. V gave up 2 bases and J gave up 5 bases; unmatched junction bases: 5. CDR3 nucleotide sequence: TGTGCCAGCAGCCAACTAGCGGGTCTTAACAATGAGCAGTTCTTC. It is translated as CASSQLAGLNNEQFF.

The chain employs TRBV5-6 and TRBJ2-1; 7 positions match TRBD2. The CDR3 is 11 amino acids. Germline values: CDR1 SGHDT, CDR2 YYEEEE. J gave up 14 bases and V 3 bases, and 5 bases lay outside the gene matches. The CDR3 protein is CASSWGGLKFF. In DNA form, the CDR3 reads TGTGCCAGCAGCTGGGGGGGATTAAAGTTCTTC. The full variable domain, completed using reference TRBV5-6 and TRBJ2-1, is DAGVTQSPTHLIKTRGQQVTLRCSPKSGHDTVSWYQQALGQGPQFIFQYYEEEERQRGNFPDRFSGHQFPNYSSELNVNALLLGDSALYLCASSWGGLKFFGPGTRLTVL.

The CDR3 DNA reads as TGCGCCAGCAGCCAAAACTCCTTTTCCTACAATGAGCAGTTCTTC. Translating it yields CASSQNSFSYNEQFF. The chain links TRBV4-3 to TRBJ2-1; D is ambiguous. The length of the CDR3 is 15 residues. CDR1 and CDR2 (germline): LGHNA, YSLEER. Trimming left V 2 bases short and J 1 base short, with 9 bases between.

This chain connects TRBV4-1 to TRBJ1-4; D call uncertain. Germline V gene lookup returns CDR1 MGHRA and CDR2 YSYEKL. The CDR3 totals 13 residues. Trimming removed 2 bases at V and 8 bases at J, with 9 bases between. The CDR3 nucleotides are TGCGCCAGCAGCCAACCTACGGAGGAAAAACTGTTTTTT. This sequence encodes CASSQPTEEKLFF.

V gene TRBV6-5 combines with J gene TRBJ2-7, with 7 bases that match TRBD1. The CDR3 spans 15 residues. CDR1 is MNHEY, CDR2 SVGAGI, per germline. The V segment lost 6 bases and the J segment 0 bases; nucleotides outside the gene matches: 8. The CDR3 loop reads CASSQSQGNSYEQYF. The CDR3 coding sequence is TGTGCCAGCAGCCAATCACAGGGGAACTCCTACGAGCAGTACTTC.

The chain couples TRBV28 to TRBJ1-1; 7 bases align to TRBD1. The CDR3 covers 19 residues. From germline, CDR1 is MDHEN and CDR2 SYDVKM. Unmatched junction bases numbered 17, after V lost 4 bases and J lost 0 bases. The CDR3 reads CASSSPAGTASQMNTEAFF. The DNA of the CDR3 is TGTGCCAGCAGTTCCCCTGCCGGGACAGCCTCCCAGATGAACACTGAAGCTTTCTTT.

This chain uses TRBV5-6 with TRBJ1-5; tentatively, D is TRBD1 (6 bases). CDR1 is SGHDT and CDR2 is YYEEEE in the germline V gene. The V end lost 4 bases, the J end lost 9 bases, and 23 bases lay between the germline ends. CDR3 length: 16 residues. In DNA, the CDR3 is TGTGCCAGCAGCGGAGTCGTCGGGGGGCGGTGGGGGCCCCAGCATTTT. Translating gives CASSGVVGGRWGPQHF.

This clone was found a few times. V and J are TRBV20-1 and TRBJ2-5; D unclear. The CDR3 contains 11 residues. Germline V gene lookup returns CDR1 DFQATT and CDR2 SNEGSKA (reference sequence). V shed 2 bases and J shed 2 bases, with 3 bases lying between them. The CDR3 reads CSARLQETQYF. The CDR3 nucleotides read TGCAGTGCTAGACTTCAAGAGACCCAGTACTTC.

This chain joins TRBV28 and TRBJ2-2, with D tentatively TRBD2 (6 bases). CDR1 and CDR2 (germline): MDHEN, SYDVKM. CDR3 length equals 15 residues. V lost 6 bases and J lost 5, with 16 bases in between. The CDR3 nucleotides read TGTGCCAGCAGGTCTCCGGGACTTCCGACCGGGGAGCTGTTTTTT. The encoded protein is CASRSPGLPTGELFF.

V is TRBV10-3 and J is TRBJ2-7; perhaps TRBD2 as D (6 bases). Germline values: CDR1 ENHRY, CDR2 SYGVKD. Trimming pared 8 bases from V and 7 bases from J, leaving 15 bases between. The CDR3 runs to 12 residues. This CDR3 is CAIRASAWEQYF. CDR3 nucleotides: TGTGCCATCCGGGCTAGCGCGTGGGAGCAGTACTTC.

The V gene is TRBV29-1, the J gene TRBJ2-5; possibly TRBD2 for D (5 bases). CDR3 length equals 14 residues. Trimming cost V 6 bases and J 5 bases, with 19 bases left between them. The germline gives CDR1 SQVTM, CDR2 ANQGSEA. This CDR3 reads CSVRTNPTRETQYF. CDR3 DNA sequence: TGCAGCGTCCGGACGAACCCCACTAGGGAGACCCAGTACTTC.

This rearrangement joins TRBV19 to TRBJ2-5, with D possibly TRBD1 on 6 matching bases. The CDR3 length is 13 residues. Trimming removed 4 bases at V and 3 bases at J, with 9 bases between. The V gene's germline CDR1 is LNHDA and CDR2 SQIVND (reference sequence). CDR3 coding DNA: TGTGCCAGTAGTACCCACAGGGAAGAGACCCAGTACTTC. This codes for CASSTHREETQYF.

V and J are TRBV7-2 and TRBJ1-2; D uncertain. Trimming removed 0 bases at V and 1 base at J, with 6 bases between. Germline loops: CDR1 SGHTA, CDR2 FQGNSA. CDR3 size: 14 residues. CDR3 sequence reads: CASSLAGSNYGYTF. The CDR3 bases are TGTGCCAGCAGCTTAGCGGGCAGTAACTATGGCTACACCTTC. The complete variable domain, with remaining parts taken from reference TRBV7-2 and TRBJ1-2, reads GAGVSQSPSNKVTEKGKDVELRCDPISGHTALYWYRQSLGQGLEFLIYFQGNSAPDKSGLPSDRFSAERTGGSVSTLTIQRTQQEDSAVYLCASSLAGSNYGYTFGSGTRLTVV.

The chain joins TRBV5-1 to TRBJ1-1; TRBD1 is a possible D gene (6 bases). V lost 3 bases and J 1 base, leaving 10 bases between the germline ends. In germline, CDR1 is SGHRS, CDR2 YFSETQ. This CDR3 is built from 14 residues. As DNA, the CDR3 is TGCGCCAGCAGCTACCGGGACACGAACACTGAAGCTTTCTTT. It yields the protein CASSYRDTNTEAFF.

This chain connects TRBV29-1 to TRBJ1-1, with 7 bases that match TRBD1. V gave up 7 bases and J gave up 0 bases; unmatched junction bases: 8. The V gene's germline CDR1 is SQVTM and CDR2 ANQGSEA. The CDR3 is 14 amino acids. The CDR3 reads CSAESRGMNTEAFF. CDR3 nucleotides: TGCAGCGCCGAGAGCAGGGGGATGAACACTGAAGCTTTCTTT.

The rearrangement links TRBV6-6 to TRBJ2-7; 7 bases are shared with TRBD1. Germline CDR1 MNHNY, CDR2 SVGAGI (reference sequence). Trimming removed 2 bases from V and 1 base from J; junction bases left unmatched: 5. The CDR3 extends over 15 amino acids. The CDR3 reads CASSYGSDRSYEQYF. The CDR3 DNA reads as TGTGCCAGCAGTTACGGTTCGGACAGGTCCTACGAGCAGTACTTC.

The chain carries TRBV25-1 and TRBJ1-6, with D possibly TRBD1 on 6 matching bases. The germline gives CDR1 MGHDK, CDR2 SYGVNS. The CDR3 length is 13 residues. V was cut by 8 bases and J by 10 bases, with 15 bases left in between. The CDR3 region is CASAGVRGSPLHF. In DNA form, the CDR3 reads TGTGCCAGCGCAGGGGTTCGGGGATCACCCCTCCACTTT.

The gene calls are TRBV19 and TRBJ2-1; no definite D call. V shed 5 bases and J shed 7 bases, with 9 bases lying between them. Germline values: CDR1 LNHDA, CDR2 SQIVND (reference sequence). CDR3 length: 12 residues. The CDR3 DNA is TGTGCCAGTAGTTTCGCGAGAAATGAGCAGTTCTTC. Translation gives CASSFARNEQFF. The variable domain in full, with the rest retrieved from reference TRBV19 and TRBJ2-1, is DGGITQSPKYLFRKEGQNVTLSCEQNLNHDAMYWYRQDPGQGLRLIYYSQIVNDFQKGDIAEGYSVSREKKESFPLTVTSAQKNPTAFYLCASSFARNEQFFGPGTRLTVL.

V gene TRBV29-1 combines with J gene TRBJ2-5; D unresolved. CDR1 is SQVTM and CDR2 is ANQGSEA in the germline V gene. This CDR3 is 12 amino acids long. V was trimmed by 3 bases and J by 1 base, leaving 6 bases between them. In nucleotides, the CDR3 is TGCAGCGTTGAGTACAGCCAAGAGACCCAGTACTTC. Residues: CSVEYSQETQYF.

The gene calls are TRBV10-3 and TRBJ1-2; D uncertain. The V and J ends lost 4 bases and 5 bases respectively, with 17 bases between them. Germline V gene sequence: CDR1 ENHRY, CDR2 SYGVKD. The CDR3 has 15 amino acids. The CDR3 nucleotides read TGTGCCATCAGTGCCGTTGGCGGGGATCGGTATGGCTACACCTTC. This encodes CAISAVGGDRYGYTF.

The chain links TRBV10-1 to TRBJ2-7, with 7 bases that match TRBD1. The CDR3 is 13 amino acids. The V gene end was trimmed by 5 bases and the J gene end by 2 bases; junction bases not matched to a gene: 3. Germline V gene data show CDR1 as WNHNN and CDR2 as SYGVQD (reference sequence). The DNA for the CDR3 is TGCGCCAGCAGTCCCGGACAGGCCTACGAGCAGTACTTC. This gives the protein CASSPGQAYEQYF.

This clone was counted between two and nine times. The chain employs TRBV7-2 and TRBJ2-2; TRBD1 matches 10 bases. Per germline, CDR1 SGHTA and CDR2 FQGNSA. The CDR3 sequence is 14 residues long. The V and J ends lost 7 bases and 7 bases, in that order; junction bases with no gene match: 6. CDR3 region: CASTWGQGIGELFF. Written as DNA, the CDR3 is TGTGCCAGCACCTGGGGACAGGGGATCGGGGAGCTGTTTTTT.

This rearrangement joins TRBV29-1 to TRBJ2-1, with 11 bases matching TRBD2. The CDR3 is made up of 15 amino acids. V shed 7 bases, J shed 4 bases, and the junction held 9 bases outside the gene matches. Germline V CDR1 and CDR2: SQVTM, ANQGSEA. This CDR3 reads CSAPNLAGGYNEQFF. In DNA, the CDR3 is TGCAGCGCCCCCAACCTAGCGGGAGGTTACAATGAGCAGTTCTTC.

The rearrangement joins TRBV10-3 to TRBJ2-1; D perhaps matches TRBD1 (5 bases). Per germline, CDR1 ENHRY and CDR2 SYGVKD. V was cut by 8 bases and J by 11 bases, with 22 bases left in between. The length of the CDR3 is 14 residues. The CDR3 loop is CAISQGASSHQQFF. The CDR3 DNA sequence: TGTGCCATCTCTCAGGGTGCTAGTTCCCACCAGCAGTTCTTC.

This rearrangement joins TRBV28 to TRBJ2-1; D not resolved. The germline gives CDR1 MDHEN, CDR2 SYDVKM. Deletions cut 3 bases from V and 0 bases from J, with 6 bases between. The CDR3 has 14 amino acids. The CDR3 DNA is TGTGCCAGCAGTTTCCTGAGCTCCTACAATGAGCAGTTCTTC. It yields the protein CASSFLSSYNEQFF.

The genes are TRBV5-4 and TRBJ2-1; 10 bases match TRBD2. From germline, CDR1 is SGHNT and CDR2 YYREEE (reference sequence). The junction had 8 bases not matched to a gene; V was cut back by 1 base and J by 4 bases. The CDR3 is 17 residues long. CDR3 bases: TGTGCCAGCAGCTTGTCACTAGCGGGGTCCCCTTACAATGAGCAGTTCTTC. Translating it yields CASSLSLAGSPYNEQFF.

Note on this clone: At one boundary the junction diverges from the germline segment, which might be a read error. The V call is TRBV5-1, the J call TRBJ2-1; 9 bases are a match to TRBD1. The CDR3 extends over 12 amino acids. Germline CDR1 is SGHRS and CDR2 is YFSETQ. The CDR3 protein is CASSATGGNYLF. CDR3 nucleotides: TGCGCCAGCAGCGCCACAGGGGGCAATTATCTCTTC.

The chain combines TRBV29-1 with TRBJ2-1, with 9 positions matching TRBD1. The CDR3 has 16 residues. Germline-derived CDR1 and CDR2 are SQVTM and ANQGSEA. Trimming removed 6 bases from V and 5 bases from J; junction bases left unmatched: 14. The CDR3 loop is CSVRRGTGQYNNEQFF. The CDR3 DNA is TGCAGCGTCCGCCGGGGGACAGGGCAATATAACAATGAGCAGTTCTTC.

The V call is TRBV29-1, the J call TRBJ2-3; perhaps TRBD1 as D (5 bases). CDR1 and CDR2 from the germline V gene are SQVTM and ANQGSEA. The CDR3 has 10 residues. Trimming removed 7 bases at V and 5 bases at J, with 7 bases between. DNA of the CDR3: TGCAGCGCAGGGTTAGATACGCAGTATTTT. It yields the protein CSAGLDTQYF.

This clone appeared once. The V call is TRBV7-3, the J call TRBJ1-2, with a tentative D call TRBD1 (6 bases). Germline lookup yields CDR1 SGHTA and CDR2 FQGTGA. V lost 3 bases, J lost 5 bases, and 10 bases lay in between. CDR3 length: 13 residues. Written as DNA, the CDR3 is TGTGCCAGCAGCTTGGAACAGGGATATGGCTACACCTTC. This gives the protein CASSLEQGYGYTF.